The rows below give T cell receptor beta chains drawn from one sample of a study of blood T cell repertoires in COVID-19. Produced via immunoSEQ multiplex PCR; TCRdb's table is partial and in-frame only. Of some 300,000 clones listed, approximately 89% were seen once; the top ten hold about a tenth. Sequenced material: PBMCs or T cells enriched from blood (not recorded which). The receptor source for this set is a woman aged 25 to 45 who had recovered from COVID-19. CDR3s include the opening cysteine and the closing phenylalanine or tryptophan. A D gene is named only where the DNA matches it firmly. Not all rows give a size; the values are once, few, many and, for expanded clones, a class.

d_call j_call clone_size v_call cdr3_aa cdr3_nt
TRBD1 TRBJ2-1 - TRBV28 CASSPGQGLNEQFF TGTGCCAGCAGTCCGGGACAGGGGCTCAATGAGCAGTTCTTC
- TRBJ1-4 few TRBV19 CASSVTYGQRFYKLFF TGTGCCAGTAGTGTAACTTACGGACAGAGATTTTACAAACTGTTTTTT
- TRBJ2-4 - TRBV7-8 CASSTGQLNIQYF TGTGCCAGCAGCACCGGACAGTTAAACATTCAGTACTTC
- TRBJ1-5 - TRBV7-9 CASSLADVGGNQPQHF TGTGCCAGCAGCTTAGCAGACGTAGGAGGCAATCAGCCCCAGCATTTT
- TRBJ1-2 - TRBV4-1 CASSQAALIGGSGYGYTF TGCGCCAGCAGCCAAGCGGCCCTTATCGGGGGTTCTGGCTATGGCTACACCTTC
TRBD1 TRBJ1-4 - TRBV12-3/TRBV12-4 CASRQGAGEKLFF TGTGCCAGCAGACAGGGGGCTGGGGAAAAACTGTTTTTT
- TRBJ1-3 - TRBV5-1 CASSLAGDSGNTIYF TGCGCCAGCAGCTTGGCAGGGGATTCTGGAAACACCATATATTTT
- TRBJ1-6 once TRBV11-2 CASSWASYNSPLHF TGTGCCAGCAGCTGGGCGTCCTATAATTCACCCCTCCACTTT
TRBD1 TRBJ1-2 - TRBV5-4 CASSFWDRANYGYTF TGTGCCAGCAGCTTCTGGGACAGAGCTAACTATGGCTACACCTTC
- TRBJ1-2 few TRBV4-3 CASSPLHGQVYGYTF TGCGCCAGCAGCCCCCTTCATGGGCAGGTCTATGGCTACACCTTC